The present T cell receptor beta chain was sequenced within a study of shared clonotypes between healthy human individuals. The germline V and J ends were trimmed by 6 bases and 6 bases, with 10 bases remaining between them. Germline assignment: CDR1 MDHEN and CDR2 SYDVKM. CDR3 size: 12 residues. Sequenced by immunoSEQ multiplex PCR; TCRdb stores in-frame clones only, minus some. The sample carries around 750,000 clones, roughly 70% recorded once. Findings and limits, study-wide: Only blood was sampled, and tissue TCR repertoires likely differ from blood ones.

In regard to this clone: Its antigen is not known.

The TCR sequence derives from a woman aged 25 to 45 in good health. Sequencing used memory CD4+ T cells sorted from blood. Subset described: CD45RA-negative fraction. The chain carries TRBV28 and TRBJ2-3; TRBD2 might be the D (6 bases). The CDR3 here is CASRTSADTQYF. The CDR3 DNA is TGTGCCAGCAGGACTAGTGCCGATACGCAGTATTTT.